Following are 25 T cell receptor beta chains from one sample sequenced in a study of human T cells and chemical hapten exposure. TCRdb reanalysed the RACE reads using MiXCR and keeps one entry per CDR3 protein. Here the sample spans approximately 80,000 distinct CDR3 sequences, 11% being singletons. Stated time point: patch test 3, about 24 weeks after DPC sensitization. As for treatment: therapeutic diphenylcyclopropenone sensitization with weekly scalp DPC. This sample comprised whole blood, obtained in connection with sensitization to the hapten diphenylcyclopropenone (DPC). The receptors originated from a woman aged 45-60 years with alopecia areata. Some clones in this sample may be carry-over from other donors' samples.

This clonotype was recorded at least ten times. The chain uses TRBV7-9 and TRBJ2-3, with D perhaps matching TRBD2 (6 bases). The CDR3 contains 13 residues. The germline gives CDR1 SEHNR, CDR2 FQNEAQ (reference sequence). The V and J ends lost 3 bases and 9 bases respectively, with 13 bases between them. CDR3 region: CASSFRDSPTQYF. Written as DNA, the CDR3 is TGTGCCAGCAGCTTCCGGGACTCCCCGACGCAGTATTTT.

This clonotype appeared many times. The genes are TRBV20-1 and TRBJ1-2, with D possibly being TRBD1 (6 bases). Germline V gene lookup returns CDR1 DFQATT and CDR2 SNEGSKA (reference sequence). The CDR3 runs to 14 residues. Trimming took 3 bases from V and 5 from J, leaving 16 bases between them. The chain's CDR3 is CSASERTGRYGYTF. CDR3 nucleotides: TGCAGTGCTAGTGAGCGAACAGGGCGTTATGGCTACACCTTC.

V gene TRBV27 combines with J gene TRBJ1-6; D gene unclear. The V gene's germline CDR1 is MNHEY and CDR2 SMNVEV (reference sequence). V was pared by 5 bases and J by 7 bases, with 9 bases between. There are 13 residues in the CDR3. Here the CDR3 DNA reads TGTGCCAGCAGTCTCCGGCCAAATTCACCCCTCCACTTT. Amino acids: CASSLRPNSPLHF.

This clonotype was seen ten or more times. The chain carries TRBV2 and TRBJ1-4; D is ambiguous. The CDR3 spans 14 residues. CDR1 SNHLY and CDR2 FYNNEI come from the germline V gene. The germline V and J ends were trimmed by 4 bases and 0 bases, with 6 bases remaining between them. CDR3 region: CASSALATNEKLFF. The CDR3 DNA reads as TGTGCCAGCAGTGCTCTTGCAACTAATGAAAAACTGTTTTTT.

This clonotype was counted ten times or more. The chain links TRBV12-3 or TRBV12-4 to TRBJ1-2; no definite D call. V was shortened by 3 bases and J by 6 bases, with 14 bases between the two germline ends. This CDR3 region has 14 residues. The CDR3 protein is CASSFGVDLNGYTF. CDR3 nucleotides: TGTGCCAGCAGTTTCGGAGTAGACTTGAATGGCTACACCTTC.

This clonotype was seen ten or more times. V gene TRBV11-2 combines with J gene TRBJ2-2; D is undetermined. Trimming removed 4 bases at V and 6 bases at J, with 15 bases between. This CDR3 contains 15 residues. The germline CDR1 and CDR2 sequences are SGHAT and FQNNGV. Here the CDR3 reads CASSWYSHQPGELFF. CDR3 in DNA: TGTGCCAGCAGCTGGTACTCACATCAGCCCGGGGAGCTGTTTTTT. Using reference TRBV11-2 and TRBJ2-2 for the parts outside the CDR3, the full variable domain is EAGVAQSPRYKIIEKRQSVAFWCNPISGHATLYWYQQILGQGPKLLIQFQNNGVVDDSQLPKDRFSAERLKGVDSTLKIQPAKLEDSAVYLCASSWYSHQPGELFFGEGSRLTVL.

By sample share, this clonotype is medium-sized. J is TRBJ2-4 and V is TRBV20-1; no clear D. The germline V gene has CDR1 DFQATT and CDR2 SNEGSKA (reference sequence). The CDR3 extends over 13 amino acids. Trimming removed 0 bases from V and 10 bases from J, with 13 bases in between. The chain's CDR3 is CSARDVSLGIQYF. CDR3 in DNA: TGCAGTGCTAGAGATGTCAGCCTGGGGATTCAGTACTTC.

This clonotype was counted only a few times. This chain joins TRBV29-1 and TRBJ2-1, with TRBD1 identical over 10 bases. CDR3 length equals 14 residues. Germline lookup yields CDR1 SQVTM and CDR2 ANQGSEA. The CDR3: CTVRGTGAYNEQFF. The CDR3 nucleotides are TGCACCGTGAGAGGGACAGGGGCCTACAATGAGCAGTTCTTC.

A few counts support this clonotype. The chain has TRBV2 and TRBJ2-7, with TRBD1 matching over 9 bases. Germline lookup yields CDR1 SNHLY and CDR2 FYNNEI. Trimming removed 10 bases from V and 6 bases from J; junction bases left unmatched: 10. The CDR3 contains 13 residues. CDR3 in amino acids: CANTGTGSLEQYF. The CDR3 nucleotides read TGTGCCAACACCGGGACAGGGTCGCTCGAGCAGTACTTC.

Notes on this clonotype: This sequence may be a read error, since a much larger clone differs from it by one base. The chain employs TRBV5-5 and TRBJ1-4; D perhaps matches TRBD1 (6 bases). The germline CDR1 and CDR2 sequences are SGHKS and YYEKEE (reference sequence). V was shortened by 1 base and J by 6 bases, with 16 bases between the two germline ends. The CDR3 has 16 amino acids. The CDR3 DNA sequence: TGTGCCAGCAGCTTGTTTGCGGGGGGCGCCGATGAAAAACTGTTTTTT. Protein: CASSLFAGGADEKLFF.

This clonotype showed up many times. V and J are TRBV7-2 and TRBJ1-5; D unresolved. The CDR3 runs 12 residues. Per the germline V gene, CDR1 is SGHTA and CDR2 is FQGNSA. V gave up 1 base and J gave up 9 bases, with 7 bases separating them. The CDR3 coding sequence is TGTGCCAGCAGCTTAGGCCCAGGGCCCCAGCATTTT. Protein sequence: CASSLGPGPQHF.

This clonotype was seen many times. The chain is built from TRBV13 and TRBJ1-4; D call uncertain. CDR1 and CDR2 from the germline V gene are PRHDT and FYEKMQ (reference sequence). V lost 0 bases to trimming and J lost 7 bases, with 3 bases between them. This CDR3 has 12 amino acids. CDR3 region: CASSLGVEKLFF. CDR3 DNA sequence: TGTGCCAGCAGCTTAGGAGTTGAAAAACTGTTTTTT.

The chain is built from TRBV11-2 and TRBJ1-1, with D uncertain. CDR3 length equals 14 residues. Germline assignment: CDR1 SGHAT and CDR2 FQNNGV. Trimming took off 4 bases at V and 1 base at J, with 10 bases between the two ends. The CDR3 spells CASSSHRQNTEAFF. CDR3 DNA sequence: TGTGCCAGCAGCTCACACCGACAGAACACTGAAGCTTTCTTT.

J is TRBJ2-6 and V is TRBV15; D may match TRBD1 or TRBD2 (6 bases each). V was cut by 8 bases and J by 3 bases, with 8 bases left in between. There are 13 residues in the CDR3. Germline CDR1 is LNHNV and CDR2 is YYDKDF (reference sequence). The CDR3 sequence: CATGGRGANVLTF. The CDR3 bases are TGTGCCACCGGGGGGCGTGGGGCCAACGTCCTGACTTTC.

In this sample, this clonotype turned up many times. The rearrangement uses TRBV12-3 or TRBV12-4 and TRBJ2-1, with D perhaps TRBD2 (5 bases). The CDR3 totals 11 residues. Trimming pared 6 bases from V and 12 bases from J, leaving 12 bases between. CDR3 sequence (DNA): TGTGCCAGCAGCTTGTCACGGGGGCAGTTCTTC. Protein product: CASSLSRGQFF.

This clonotype was picked up many times. The chain employs TRBV10-3 and TRBJ2-1, with 9 positions matching TRBD2. From germline, CDR1 is ENHRY and CDR2 SYGVKD. The CDR3 sequence is 13 residues long. The ends lost 6 bases at V and 5 bases at J; junction bases unmatched: 2. CDR3 nucleotides: TGTGCCATCAGGGGGACTAGCAACAATGAGCAGTTCTTC. As protein: CAIRGTSNNEQFF.

This clonotype was recorded at least ten times. This chain uses TRBV5-1 with TRBJ2-5, with 7 positions matching TRBD1. V lost 1 base and J lost 5; bases outside the gene matches: 5. Per germline, CDR1 SGHRS and CDR2 YFSETQ. The CDR3 consists of 14 residues. CDR3 region: CASSLSDRVETQYF. CDR3 in DNA: TGCGCCAGCAGCTTGTCCGACAGGGTTGAGACCCAGTACTTC.

The sample holds a few counts of this clonotype. The V call is TRBV7-2, the J call TRBJ2-7; no reliable D call. Trimming removed 1 base from V and 2 bases from J, with 9 bases in between. CDR1 SGHTA and CDR2 FQGNSA come from the germline V gene. The CDR3 runs 14 residues. In DNA form, the CDR3 reads TGTGCCAGCAGCTTAGACGGTGGAACCTACGAGCAGTACTTC. Translating gives CASSLDGGTYEQYF.

This clonotype was seen only a few times. The chain uses TRBV29-1 and TRBJ1-4, with 7 nucleotides matching TRBD1. Losses at the gene ends were 7 bases for V and 5 bases for J; bases not matched to a gene: 7. This CDR3 region has 13 residues. Germline assignment: CDR1 SQVTM and CDR2 ANQGSEA. The CDR3 nucleotides are TGCAGCGCCACAGGGGATCGAAATGAAAAACTGTTTTTT. It yields the protein CSATGDRNEKLFF.

This clonotype was recorded many times. V and J are TRBV29-1 and TRBJ1-5, with D maybe TRBD1 (5 bases). Germline V gives CDR1 SQVTM, CDR2 ANQGSEA. Trimming cost V 7 bases and J 7 bases, with 14 bases left between them. This CDR3 region has 12 residues. The DNA of the CDR3 is TGCAGCGCCGGTGGGGCAGGGCAGCCCCAGCATTTT. It translates to CSAGGAGQPQHF.

This clonotype has a count of ten or more. This rearrangement joins TRBV5-5 to TRBJ1-5; 11 nucleotides match TRBD1. The J segment lost 6 bases and the V segment lost 4 bases, leaving 3 bases of the junction unmatched. Germline V gene lookup returns CDR1 SGHKS and CDR2 YYEKEE (reference sequence). The CDR3 runs to 14 residues. This CDR3 is CASSMGTGGQPQHF. The CDR3 DNA follows: TGTGCCAGCAGCATGGGGACAGGGGGTCAGCCCCAGCATTTT.

This chain connects TRBV7-2 to TRBJ2-6, with D maybe TRBD2 (6 bases). The germline gives CDR1 SGHTA, CDR2 FQGNSA. The CDR3 covers 15 residues. V lost 3 bases and J 0 bases, leaving 6 bases between the germline ends. CDR3 in DNA: TGTGCCAGCAGCTTCGGGGGCTCTGGGGCCAACGTCCTGACTTTC. As protein: CASSFGGSGANVLTF.

Ten or more counts support this clonotype. The gene calls are TRBV19 and TRBJ1-4; D is undetermined. The CDR3 is 13 residues long. Germline CDR1 is LNHDA and CDR2 is SQIVND (reference sequence). V lost 7 bases and J 8 bases, leaving 14 bases between the germline ends. This CDR3 reads CASIGGVGEKLFF. The CDR3 DNA follows: TGTGCCAGTATAGGTGGAGTTGGCGAAAAACTGTTTTTT. Full variable domain (outside the CDR3, taken from reference TRBV19 and TRBJ1-4): DGGITQSPKYLFRKEGQNVTLSCEQNLNHDAMYWYRQDPGQGLRLIYYSQIVNDFQKGDIAEGYSVSREKKESFPLTVTSAQKNPTAFYLCASIGGVGEKLFFGSGTQLSVL.

This clonotype was recorded a few times. The gene calls are TRBV19 and TRBJ2-1, with 10 bases lining up with TRBD2. The CDR3 runs to 18 residues. Per germline, CDR1 LNHDA and CDR2 SQIVND (reference sequence). The trim removed 5 bases at V and 6 bases at J, leaving 16 bases unmatched. The CDR3 region has the DNA TGTGCCAGTAGTCCTGACCACGGGGCTAGCGGGAGTACCAATGAGCAGTTCTTC. Protein: CASSPDHGASGSTNEQFF. The full variable domain, its missing parts supplied by reference TRBV19 and TRBJ2-1, is DGGITQSPKYLFRKEGQNVTLSCEQNLNHDAMYWYRQDPGQGLRLIYYSQIVNDFQKGDIAEGYSVSREKKESFPLTVTSAQKNPTAFYLCASSPDHGASGSTNEQFFGPGTRLTVL.

There are many counts of this clonotype. The chain joins TRBV4-1 to TRBJ2-1, with 9 bases matching TRBD2. The CDR3 is 17 residues long. V dropped 1 base and J dropped 3; count of bases not matched to a gene: 7. From germline, CDR1 is MGHRA and CDR2 YSYEKL. Here the CDR3 DNA reads TGCGCCAGCAGCCAAGGCGAAGGCGGGAGGGGCTACAATGAGCAGTTCTTC. It specifies CASSQGEGGRGYNEQFF.